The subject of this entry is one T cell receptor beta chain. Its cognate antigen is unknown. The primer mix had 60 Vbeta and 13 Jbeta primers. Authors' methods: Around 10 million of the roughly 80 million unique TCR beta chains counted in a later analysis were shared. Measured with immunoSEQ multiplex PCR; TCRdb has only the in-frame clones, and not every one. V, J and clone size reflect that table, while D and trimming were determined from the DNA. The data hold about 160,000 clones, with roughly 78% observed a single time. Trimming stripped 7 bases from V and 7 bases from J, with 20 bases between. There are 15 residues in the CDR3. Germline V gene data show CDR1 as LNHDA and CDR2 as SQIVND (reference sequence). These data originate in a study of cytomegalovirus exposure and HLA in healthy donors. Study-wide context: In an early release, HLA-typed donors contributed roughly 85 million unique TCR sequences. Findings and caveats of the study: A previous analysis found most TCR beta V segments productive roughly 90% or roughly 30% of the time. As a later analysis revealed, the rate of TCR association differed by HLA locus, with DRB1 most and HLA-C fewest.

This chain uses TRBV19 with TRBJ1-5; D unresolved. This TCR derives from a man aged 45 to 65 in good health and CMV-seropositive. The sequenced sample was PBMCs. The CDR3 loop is CASTRVASAGQPQHF. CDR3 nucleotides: TGTGCCAGTACCCGCGTGGCCTCCGCGGGCCAGCCCCAGCATTTT. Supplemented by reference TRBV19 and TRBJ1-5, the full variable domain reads DGGITQSPKYLFRKEGQNVTLSCEQNLNHDAMYWYRQDPGQGLRLIYYSQIVNDFQKGDIAEGYSVSREKKESFPLTVTSAQKNPTAFYLCASTRVASAGQPQHFGDGTRLSIL.